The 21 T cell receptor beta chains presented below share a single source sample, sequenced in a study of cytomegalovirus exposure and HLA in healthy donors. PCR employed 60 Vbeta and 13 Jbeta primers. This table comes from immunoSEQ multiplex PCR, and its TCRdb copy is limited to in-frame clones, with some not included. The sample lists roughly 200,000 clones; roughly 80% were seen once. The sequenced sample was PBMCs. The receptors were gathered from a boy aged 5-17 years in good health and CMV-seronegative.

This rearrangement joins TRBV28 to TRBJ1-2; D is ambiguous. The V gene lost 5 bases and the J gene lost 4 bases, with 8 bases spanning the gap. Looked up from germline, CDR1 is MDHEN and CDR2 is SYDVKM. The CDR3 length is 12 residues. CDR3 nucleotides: TGTGCCAGCAGTGTGCGAGGCTATGGCTACACCTTC. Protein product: CASSVRGYGYTF.

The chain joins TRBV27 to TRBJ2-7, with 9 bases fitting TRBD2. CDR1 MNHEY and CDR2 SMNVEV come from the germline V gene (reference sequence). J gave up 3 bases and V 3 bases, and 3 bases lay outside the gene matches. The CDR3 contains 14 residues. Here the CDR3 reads CASSLTSGSYEQYF. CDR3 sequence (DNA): TGTGCCAGCAGTTTGACTAGCGGTAGCTACGAGCAGTACTTC.

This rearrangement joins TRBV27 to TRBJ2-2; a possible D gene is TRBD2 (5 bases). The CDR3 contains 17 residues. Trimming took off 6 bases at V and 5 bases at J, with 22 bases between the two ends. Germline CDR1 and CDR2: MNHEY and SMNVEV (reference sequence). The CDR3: CASRTDYGAEVTGELFF. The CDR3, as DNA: TGTGCCAGCAGAACCGACTACGGAGCGGAAGTTACCGGGGAGCTGTTTTTT.

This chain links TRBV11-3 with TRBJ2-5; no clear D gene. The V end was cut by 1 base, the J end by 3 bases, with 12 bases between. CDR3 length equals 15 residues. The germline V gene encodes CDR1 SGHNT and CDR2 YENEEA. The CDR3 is CASSLGGRGEETQYF. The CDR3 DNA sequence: TGTGCCAGCAGCTTAGGCGGTAGAGGAGAAGAGACCCAGTACTTC.

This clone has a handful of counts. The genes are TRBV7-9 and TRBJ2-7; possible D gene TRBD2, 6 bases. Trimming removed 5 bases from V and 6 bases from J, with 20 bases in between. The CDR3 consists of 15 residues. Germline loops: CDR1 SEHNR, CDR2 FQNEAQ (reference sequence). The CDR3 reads CASSIPLAGSGEQYF. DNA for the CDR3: TGTGCCAGCAGCATACCACTCGCGGGGTCTGGCGAGCAGTACTTC.

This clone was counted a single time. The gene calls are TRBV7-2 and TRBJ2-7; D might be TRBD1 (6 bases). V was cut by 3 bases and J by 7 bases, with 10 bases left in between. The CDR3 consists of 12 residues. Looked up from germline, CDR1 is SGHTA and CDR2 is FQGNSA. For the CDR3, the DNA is TGTGCCAGCAGCTTCTGGGGGCGTGAGCAGTACTTC. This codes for CASSFWGREQYF.

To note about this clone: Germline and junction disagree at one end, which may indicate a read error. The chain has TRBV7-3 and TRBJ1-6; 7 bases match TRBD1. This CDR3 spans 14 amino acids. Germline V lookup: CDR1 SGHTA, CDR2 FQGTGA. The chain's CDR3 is CASSLNRGYSLLHF. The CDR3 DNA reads TGTGCCAGCAGCTTAAACAGGGGATATTCACTCCTCCACTTT.

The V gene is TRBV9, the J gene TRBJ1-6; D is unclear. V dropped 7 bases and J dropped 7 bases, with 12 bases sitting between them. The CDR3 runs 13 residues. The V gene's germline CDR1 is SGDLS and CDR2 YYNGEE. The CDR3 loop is CASGVHGNSPLHF. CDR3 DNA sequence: TGTGCCAGCGGAGTGCACGGGAATTCACCCCTCCACTTT.

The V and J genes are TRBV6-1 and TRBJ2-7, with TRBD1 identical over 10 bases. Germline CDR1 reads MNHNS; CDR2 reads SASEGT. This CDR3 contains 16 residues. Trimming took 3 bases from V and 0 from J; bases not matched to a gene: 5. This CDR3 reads CASSDPRTGGSYEQYF. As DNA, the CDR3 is TGTGCCAGCAGTGATCCCCGGACAGGGGGCTCCTACGAGCAGTACTTC.

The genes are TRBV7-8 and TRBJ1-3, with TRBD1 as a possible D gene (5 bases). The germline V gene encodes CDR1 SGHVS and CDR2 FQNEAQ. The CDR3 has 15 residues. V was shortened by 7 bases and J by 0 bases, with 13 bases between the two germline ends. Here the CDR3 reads CASTPQESSGNTIYF. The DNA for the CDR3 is TGTGCCAGCACCCCACAGGAAAGCTCTGGAAACACCATATATTTT.

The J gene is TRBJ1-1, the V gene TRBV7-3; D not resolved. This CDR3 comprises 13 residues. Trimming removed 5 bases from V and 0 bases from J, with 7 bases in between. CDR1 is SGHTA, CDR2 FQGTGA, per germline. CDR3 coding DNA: TGTGCCAGCAGCCCTACCGTGAACACTGAAGCTTTCTTT. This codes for CASSPTVNTEAFF.

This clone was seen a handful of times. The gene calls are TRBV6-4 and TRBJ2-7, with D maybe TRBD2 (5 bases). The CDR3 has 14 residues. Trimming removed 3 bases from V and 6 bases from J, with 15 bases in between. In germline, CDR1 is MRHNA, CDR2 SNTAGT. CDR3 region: CASSEGPGSGEQYF. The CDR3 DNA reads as TGTGCCAGCAGTGAAGGACCGGGGTCGGGCGAGCAGTACTTC.

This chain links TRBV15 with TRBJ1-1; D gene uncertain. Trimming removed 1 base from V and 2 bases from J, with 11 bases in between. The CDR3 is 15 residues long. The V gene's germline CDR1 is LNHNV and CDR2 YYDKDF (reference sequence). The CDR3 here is CATSRVNRINTEAFF. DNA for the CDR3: TGTGCCACCAGCAGAGTTAACAGAATAAACACTGAAGCTTTCTTT.

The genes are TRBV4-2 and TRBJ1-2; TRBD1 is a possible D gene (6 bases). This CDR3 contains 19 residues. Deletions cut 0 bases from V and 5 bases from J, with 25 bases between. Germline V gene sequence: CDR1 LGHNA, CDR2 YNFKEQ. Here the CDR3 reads CASSQDLFGAGVSQYGYTF. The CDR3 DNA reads TGTGCCAGCAGCCAAGATCTTTTCGGGGCAGGGGTTTCCCAATATGGCTACACCTTC.

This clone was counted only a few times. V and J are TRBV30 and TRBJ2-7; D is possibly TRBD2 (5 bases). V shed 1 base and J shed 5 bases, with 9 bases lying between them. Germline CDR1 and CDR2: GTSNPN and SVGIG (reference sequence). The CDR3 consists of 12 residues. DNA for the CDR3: TGTGCCTGGAGTGCGGGGTTCGACGAGCAGTACTTC. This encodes CAWSAGFDEQYF.

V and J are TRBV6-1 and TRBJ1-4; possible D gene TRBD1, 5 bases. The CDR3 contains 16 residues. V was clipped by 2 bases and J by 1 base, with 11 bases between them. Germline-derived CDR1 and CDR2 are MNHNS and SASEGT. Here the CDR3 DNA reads TGTGCCAGCAGTGAATTAGGAGGGGTAACTAATGAAAAACTGTTTTTT. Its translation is CASSELGGVTNEKLFF.

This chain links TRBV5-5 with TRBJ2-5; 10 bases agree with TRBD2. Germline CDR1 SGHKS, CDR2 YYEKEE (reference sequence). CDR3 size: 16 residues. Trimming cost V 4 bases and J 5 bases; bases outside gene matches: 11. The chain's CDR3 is CASSKTSGYRGETQYF. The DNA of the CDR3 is TGTGCCAGCAGCAAGACTAGCGGGTACCGGGGGGAGACCCAGTACTTC.

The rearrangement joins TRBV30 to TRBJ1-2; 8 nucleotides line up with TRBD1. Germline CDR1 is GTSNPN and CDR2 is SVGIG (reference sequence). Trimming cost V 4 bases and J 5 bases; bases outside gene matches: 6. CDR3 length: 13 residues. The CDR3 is CAWIYQGAYGYTF. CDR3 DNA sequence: TGTGCCTGGATTTATCAGGGGGCATATGGCTACACCTTC. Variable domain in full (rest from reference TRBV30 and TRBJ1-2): SQTIHQWPATLVQPVGSPLSLECTVEGTSNPNLYWYRQAAGRGLQLLFYSVGIGQISSEVPQNLSASRPQDRQFILSSKKLLLSDSGFYLCAWIYQGAYGYTFGSGTRLTVV.

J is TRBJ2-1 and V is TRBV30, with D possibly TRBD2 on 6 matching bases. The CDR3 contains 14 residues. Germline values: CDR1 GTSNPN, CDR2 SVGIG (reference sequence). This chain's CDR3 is CAAHERAPNNEQFF. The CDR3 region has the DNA TGTGCTGCTCACGAGCGGGCCCCAAACAATGAGCAGTTCTTC.

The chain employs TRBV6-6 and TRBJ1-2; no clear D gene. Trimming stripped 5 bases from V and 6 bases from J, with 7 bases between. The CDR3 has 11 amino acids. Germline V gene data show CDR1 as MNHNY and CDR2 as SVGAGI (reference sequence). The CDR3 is CASSPLDGYTF. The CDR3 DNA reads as TGTGCCAGCAGTCCTCTAGATGGCTACACCTTC.

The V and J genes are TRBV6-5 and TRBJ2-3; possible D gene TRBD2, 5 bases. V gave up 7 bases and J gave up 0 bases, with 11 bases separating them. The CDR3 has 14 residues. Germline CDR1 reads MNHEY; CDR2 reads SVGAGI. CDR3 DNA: TGTGCCAGCAAGACGGGATCTAGCACAGATACGCAGTATTTT. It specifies CASKTGSSTDTQYF.